This TCR beta chain was captured by sequencing in a study of shared clonotypes between healthy human individuals (dated by TCRdb to 2019 to 2021). Notes on the research overall: The cohort comprised a couple of women and three men aged 18 to 49 years. Each donor's leukapheresis produced roughly between about 0.8 and 8.9 billion PBMCs. To increase sequencing depth and limit assay-specific biases, different laboratories used diverse techniques to prepare libraries and sequence TCR repertoires. Per donor, three plates each were used for CD4 naive and CD4 memory, two for CD8 naive, and one for CD8 memory. The study deeply sequenced blood TCR repertoires of 5 or 6 healthy adults to estimate repertoire size and the extent of clonotype sharing between individuals. The paper's findings and limits, for the study overall: Pairwise subsampling led to the expectation that sequencing depth would affect the degree of clonotype sharing among donors. Compared with non-shared clonotypes, the clonotypes found in all four sorted-subset donors had higher generation probabilities. Rarefaction of sorted-subset datasets indicated incomplete sequencing despite the large sequencing depth. The genetic and exposure-history diversity represented was limited by the small number of donors. Naive subsets generally had larger estimated clonotype richness than memory subsets. Sharing across a few donors was observed for approximately 5% of naive CD4, 3% to 4% of naive CD8, about 2.3% of memory CD4, and roughly 0.4% of memory CD8 clonotypes. Only blood was sampled, and tissue TCR repertoires likely differ from those in blood.

This clone was detected only once. The specificity of this receptor is unknown. Within one base of it there is no much larger clone, and no base qualities were kept. Inclusive of the bounding cysteine and phenylalanine, the CDR3 is 14 residues long. Only the CDR3 region is kept as DNA, spanning 42 bases read in frame from base 1. CDR1 and CDR2, looked up from the germline V gene, are MDHEN and SYDVKM. Trimming removed 3 bases from V and 1 base from J, leaving 10 bases between the germline ends. Using the deep immunoSEQ assay, TCR CDR3 regions were amplified from genomic DNA by multiplex PCR. For each cell subset, the extracted genomic DNA was distributed evenly across all wells of several immunoSEQ 96-well plates, and each plate served as one replicate. For sorted subsets, roughly 190 ng of genomic DNA, equivalent to some 30,000 T cell genomes, went into each replicate PCR. The purified libraries were quantified using a Qubit 3.0 fluorometer, sized with a Bioanalyzer 2100, and then quantified again using the KAPA Library Quantification kit. Each immunoSEQ 96-well plate was sequenced on its own single-read 150-cycle Illumina NextSeq 550 flow cell. The authors processed their data as follows. Because only junctional sequences without quality scores were contained in the immunoSEQ output, filtering matching that applied to full-length reads could not be performed. To assign V/J genes and CDR3, sequences were annotated using PyIR, a Python wrapper for IgBLAST v1.9, with IMGT germline references. Reads were removed for weak V/J assignments (E-value above 1e-6), missing CDR3, stop codons, out-of-frame junctions, or ambiguous translated residues. V3J clonotypes were defined by identical inferred V gene, J gene, and CDR3 amino acid sequence. Percentage overlap between repertoires was calculated by dividing the number of shared unique clonotypes by the size of the smaller repertoire. Repertoire richness was assessed with RTK rarefaction, the Chao1 estimator, and Recon v2.1 estimates of unobserved clonotypes. Generation probabilities were computed with OLGA for all TCRbeta clonotypes obtained by the gDNA method from several donors. Entries here come from immuneACCESS through TCRdb and include only in-frame sequences with V and J called. Some clones fail to appear in such tables; in the studies checked, an unresolved V gene covers under half of the shortfall, and the cause of the remainder is unknown. V, J and clone size derive from that table, while D and trimming were established from the DNA sequence. This sample lists over 1.4 million clones; around 97% were detected once. Of the sample, roughly 1.1% falls within the top ten clones.

Donors were healthy HIV-negative adults with no recently reported acute infections or vaccinations. Every donor was a Caucasian adult residing in Nashville, Tennessee, USA. Magnetic negative selection was used to enrich CD4+ T cells, after which naive cells were positively selected on CD45RA and the negative fraction became the memory subset. After blood collection by leukapheresis, PBMCs were isolated using Ficoll-Histopaque density gradient centrifugation and then cryopreserved in the vapor phase of liquid nitrogen. Purity and quantity of every magnetically sorted T cell population were checked by analytical flow cytometry. Genomic DNA was isolated from every sorted fraction and measured by UV absorbance on a Nanodrop 2000c.

The clonotype was recovered from a man aged 25 to 40 in good health. The chain uses TRBV28 and TRBJ2-7, with an unclear D gene assignment. Sequenced material: naive CD4+ T cells sorted from blood. The sample's cell subset or site label, decoded: CD45RA+ positively selected. The CDR3: CASSFVGRSYEQYF. The sequenced DNA is TGTGCCAGCAGTTTTGTGGGAAGGTCCTACGAGCAGTACTTC.